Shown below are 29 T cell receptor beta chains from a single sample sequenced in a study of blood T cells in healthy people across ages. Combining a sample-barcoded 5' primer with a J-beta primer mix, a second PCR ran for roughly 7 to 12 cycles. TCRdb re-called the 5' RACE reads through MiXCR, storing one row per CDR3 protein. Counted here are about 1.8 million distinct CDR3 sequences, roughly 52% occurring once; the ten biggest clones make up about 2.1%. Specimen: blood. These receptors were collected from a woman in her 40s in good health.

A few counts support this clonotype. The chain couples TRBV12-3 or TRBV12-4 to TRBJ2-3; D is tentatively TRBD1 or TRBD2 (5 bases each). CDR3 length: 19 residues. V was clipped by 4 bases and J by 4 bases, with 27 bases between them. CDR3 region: CASSSTFGTDSLNADTQYF. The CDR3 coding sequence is TGTGCCAGCAGTTCCACCTTCGGGACCGACAGTTTAAACGCAGATACGCAGTATTTT.

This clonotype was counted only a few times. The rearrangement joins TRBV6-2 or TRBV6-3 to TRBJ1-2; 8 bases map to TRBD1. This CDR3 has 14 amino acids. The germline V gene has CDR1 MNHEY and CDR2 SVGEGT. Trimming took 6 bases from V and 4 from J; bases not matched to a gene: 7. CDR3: CASRRDRRVYGYTF. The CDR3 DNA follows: TGTGCCAGCAGGAGGGACAGGAGAGTCTATGGCTACACCTTC.

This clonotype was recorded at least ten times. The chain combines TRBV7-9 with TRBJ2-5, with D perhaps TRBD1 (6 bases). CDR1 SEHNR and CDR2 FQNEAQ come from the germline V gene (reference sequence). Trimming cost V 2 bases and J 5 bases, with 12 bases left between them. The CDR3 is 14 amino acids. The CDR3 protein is CASSLRDTLETQYF. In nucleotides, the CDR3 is TGTGCCAGCAGCTTAAGGGACACGTTGGAGACCCAGTACTTC.

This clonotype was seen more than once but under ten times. Written as DNA, the CDR3 is TGTGCCAGCAGCTTAAAAGGGTTTCCCTATGGCTACACCTTC. Its protein product is CASSLKGFPYGYTF. The chain uses TRBV7-8 and TRBJ1-2; D gene ambiguous. Germline CDR1 SGHVS, CDR2 FQNEAQ. This CDR3 has 14 amino acids. With 2 bases removed from V and 4 bases from J, the gap between germline ends came to 11 bases.

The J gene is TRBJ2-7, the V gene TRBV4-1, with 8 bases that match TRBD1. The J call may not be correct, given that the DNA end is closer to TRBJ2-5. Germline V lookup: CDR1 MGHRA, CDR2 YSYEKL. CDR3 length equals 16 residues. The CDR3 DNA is TGCGCCAGCAGCCAAGAGGAACAGGGGGTTAGGGAGACCCAGTACTTC. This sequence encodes CASSQEEQGVRETQYF.

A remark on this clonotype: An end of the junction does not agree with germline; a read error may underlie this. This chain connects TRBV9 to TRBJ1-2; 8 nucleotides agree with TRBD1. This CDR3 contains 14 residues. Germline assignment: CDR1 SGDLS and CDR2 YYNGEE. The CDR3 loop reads CASGGGQANHGYTF. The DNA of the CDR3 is TGTGCCAGCGGGGGGGGACAGGCTAACCATGGCTACACCTTC.

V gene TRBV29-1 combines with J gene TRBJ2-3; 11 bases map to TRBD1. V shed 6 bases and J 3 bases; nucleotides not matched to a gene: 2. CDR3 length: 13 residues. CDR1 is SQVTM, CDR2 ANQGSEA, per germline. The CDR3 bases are TGCAGCGTGGGACAGGGGGTAACAGATACGCAGTATTTT. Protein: CSVGQGVTDTQYF.

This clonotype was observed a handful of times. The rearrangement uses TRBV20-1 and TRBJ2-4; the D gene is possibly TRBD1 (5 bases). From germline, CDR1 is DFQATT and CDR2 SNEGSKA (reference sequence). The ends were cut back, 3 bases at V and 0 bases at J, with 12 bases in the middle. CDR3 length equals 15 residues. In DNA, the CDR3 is TGCAGTGCTAGCCTATCGACAGTAGCCAAAAACATTCAGTACTTC. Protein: CSASLSTVAKNIQYF.

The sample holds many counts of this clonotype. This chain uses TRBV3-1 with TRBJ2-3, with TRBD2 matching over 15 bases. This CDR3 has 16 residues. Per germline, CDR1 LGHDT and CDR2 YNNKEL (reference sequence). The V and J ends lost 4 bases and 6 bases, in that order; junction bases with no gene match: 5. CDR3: CASSRRTSGGADTQYF. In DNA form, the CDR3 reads TGTGCCAGCAGCCGACGGACTAGCGGGGGGGCCGATACGCAGTATTTT.

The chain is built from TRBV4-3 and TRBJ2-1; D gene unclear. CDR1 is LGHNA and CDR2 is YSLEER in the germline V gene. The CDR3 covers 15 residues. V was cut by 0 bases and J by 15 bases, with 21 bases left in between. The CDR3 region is CASSQDLIDAGGRFF. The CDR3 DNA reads TGCGCCAGCAGCCAAGATCTGATCGACGCTGGCGGTCGGTTCTTC.

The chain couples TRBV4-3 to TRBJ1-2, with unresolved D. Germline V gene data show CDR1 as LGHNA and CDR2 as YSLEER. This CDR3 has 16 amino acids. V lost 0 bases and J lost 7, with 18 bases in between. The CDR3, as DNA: TGCGCCAGCAGCCAAGATCGACACGGAAGGGTAACTGGCTACACCTTC. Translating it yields CASSQDRHGRVTGYTF.

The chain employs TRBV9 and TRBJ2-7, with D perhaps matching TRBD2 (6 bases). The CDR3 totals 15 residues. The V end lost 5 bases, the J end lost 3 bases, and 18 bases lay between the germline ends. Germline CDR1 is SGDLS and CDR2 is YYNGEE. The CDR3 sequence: CASSPTSTALYEQYF. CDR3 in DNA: TGTGCCAGCAGTCCAACTAGCACGGCTCTCTACGAGCAGTACTTC. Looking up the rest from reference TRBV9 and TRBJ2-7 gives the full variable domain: DSGVTQTPKHLITATGQRVTLRCSPRSGDLSVYWYQQSLDQGLQFLIQYYNGEERAKGNILERFSAQQFPDLHSELNLSSLELGDSALYFCASSPTSTALYEQYFGPGTRLTVT.

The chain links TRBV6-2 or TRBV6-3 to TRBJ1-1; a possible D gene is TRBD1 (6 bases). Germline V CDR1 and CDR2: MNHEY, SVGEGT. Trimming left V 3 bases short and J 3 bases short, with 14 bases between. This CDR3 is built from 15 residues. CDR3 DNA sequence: TGTGCCAGCAGTTATGGGACACCCGGTCACACTGAAGCTTTCTTT. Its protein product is CASSYGTPGHTEAFF.

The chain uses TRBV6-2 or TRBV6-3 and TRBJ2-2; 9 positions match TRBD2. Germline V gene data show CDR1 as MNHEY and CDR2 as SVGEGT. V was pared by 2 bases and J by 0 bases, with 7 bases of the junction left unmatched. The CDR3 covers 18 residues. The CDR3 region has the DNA TGTGCCAGCAGTTACCCCTTGCGGGGGGGTTCGAACACCGGGGAGCTGTTTTTT. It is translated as CASSYPLRGGSNTGELFF.

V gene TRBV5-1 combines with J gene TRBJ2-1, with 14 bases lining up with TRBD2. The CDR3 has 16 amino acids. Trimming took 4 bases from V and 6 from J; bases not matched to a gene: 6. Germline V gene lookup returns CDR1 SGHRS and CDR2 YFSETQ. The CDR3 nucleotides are TGCGCCAGCAGCCGACTAGCGGGGGGGCAGGGCAATGAGCAGTTCTTC. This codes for CASSRLAGGQGNEQFF.

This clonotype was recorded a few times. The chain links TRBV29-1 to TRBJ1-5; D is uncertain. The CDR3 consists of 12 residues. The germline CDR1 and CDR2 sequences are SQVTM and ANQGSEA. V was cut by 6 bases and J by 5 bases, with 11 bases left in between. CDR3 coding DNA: TGCAGCGTGAGTCAGAGCGATCAGCCCCAGCATTTT. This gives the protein CSVSQSDQPQHF. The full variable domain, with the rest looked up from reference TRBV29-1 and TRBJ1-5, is SAVISQKPSRDICQRGTSLTIQCQVDSQVTMMFWYRQQPGQSLTLIATANQGSEATYESGFVIDKFPISRPNLTFSTLTVSNMSPEDSSIYLCSVSQSDQPQHFGDGTRLSIL.

The CDR3: CASSLGSGLTDTQYF. CDR3 DNA sequence: TGTGCCAGCAGCCTTGGTTCGGGACTCACAGATACGCAGTATTTT. The chain recombines TRBV11-2 with TRBJ2-3; D is possibly TRBD2 (6 bases). The CDR3 runs 15 residues. Between the trimmed V and J ends, which lost 5 bases and 2 bases, there was a span of 14 bases. Germline V CDR1 and CDR2: SGHAT, FQNNGV.

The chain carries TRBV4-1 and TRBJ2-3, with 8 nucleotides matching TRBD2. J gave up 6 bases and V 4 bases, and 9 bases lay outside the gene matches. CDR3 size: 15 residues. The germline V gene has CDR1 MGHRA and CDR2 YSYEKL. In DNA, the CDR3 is TGCGCCAGCAGCCGGGGAAGCGGGGGTGGGGATACGCAGTATTTT. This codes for CASSRGSGGGDTQYF.

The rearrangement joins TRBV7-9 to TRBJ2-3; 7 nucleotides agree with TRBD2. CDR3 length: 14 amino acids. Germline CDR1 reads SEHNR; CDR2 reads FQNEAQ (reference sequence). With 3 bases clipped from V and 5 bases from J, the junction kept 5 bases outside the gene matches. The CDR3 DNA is TGTGCCAGCAGCTTCCGGGGGGAGGGAGATACGCAGTATTTT. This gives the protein CASSFRGEGDTQYF.

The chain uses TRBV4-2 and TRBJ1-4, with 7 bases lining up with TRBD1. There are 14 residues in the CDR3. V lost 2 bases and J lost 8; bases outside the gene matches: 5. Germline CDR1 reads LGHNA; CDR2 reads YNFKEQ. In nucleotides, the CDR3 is TGTGCCAGCAGCCAACCAGGGGGAGGCGAAAAACTGTTTTTT. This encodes CASSQPGGGEKLFF.

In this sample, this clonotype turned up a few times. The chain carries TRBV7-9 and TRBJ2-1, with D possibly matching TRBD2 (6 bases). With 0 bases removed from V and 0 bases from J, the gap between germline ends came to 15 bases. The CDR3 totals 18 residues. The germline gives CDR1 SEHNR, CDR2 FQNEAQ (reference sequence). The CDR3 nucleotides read TGTGCCAGCAGCTTAGCGAGCGGCGGGGCCAGCTCCTACAATGAGCAGTTCTTC. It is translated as CASSLASGGASSYNEQFF.

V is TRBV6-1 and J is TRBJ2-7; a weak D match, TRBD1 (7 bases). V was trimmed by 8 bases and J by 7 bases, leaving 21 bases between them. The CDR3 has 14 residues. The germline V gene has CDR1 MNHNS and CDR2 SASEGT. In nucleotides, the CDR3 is TGTGCCAGCGCGCCGGGGGACAGAGTCAATGAGCAGTACTTC. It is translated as CASAPGDRVNEQYF.

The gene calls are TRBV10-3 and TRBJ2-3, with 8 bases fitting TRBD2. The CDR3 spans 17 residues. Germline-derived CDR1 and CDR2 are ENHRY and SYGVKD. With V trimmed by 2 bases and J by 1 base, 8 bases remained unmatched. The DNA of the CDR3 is TGTGCCATCAGTGAGCGACGGGGGGGCCTTGGCACAGATACGCAGTATTTT. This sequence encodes CAISERRGGLGTDTQYF.

CDR3 protein: CSAHWGVSQGIQYF. CDR3 DNA: TGCAGTGCTCATTGGGGGGTGTCCCAGGGCATTCAGTACTTC. The rearrangement links TRBV20-1 to TRBJ2-4; weak D call: TRBD2 (6 bases). Trimming removed 5 bases from V and 9 bases from J, with 20 bases in between. The CDR3 is 14 amino acids. CDR1 is DFQATT and CDR2 is SNEGSKA in the germline V gene (reference sequence).

The chain's CDR3 is CSAAVNEQFF. The CDR3 DNA is TGCAGTGCCGCGGTGAATGAGCAGTTCTTC. V and J are TRBV20-1 and TRBJ2-1; D is undetermined. CDR3 length: 10 amino acids. V shed 6 bases and J shed 7 bases, with 7 bases lying between them. Germline CDR1 and CDR2: DFQATT and SNEGSKA (reference sequence).

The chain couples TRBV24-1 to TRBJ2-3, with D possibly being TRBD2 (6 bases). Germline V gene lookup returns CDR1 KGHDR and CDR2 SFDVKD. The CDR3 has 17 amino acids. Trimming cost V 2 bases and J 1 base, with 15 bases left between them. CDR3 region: CATSDSPAGGRTDTQYF. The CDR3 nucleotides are TGTGCCACCAGTGATTCCCCAGCCGGGGGTCGCACAGATACGCAGTATTTT.

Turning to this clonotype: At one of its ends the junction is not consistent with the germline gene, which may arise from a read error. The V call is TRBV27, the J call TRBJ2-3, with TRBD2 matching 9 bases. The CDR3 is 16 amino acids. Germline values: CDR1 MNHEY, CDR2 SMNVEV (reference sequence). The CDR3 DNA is TGTGCCAGCAGTTTAACGGCGGGGGGGCCGTCAGATACGCTGTATTTT. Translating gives CASSLTAGGPSDTLYF.

CDR3 sequence (DNA): TGTGCCAGCAGCCCAGTCGAGGCGGGGGGCTTTTCTGAGCAGTACTTC. Protein: CASSPVEAGGFSEQYF. The J gene is TRBJ2-5, the V gene TRBV27, with 8 bases that match TRBD2. V lost 6 bases to trimming and J lost 11 bases; unmatched junction nucleotides: 20. This CDR3 has 16 residues. The V gene's germline CDR1 is MNHEY and CDR2 SMNVEV (reference sequence).

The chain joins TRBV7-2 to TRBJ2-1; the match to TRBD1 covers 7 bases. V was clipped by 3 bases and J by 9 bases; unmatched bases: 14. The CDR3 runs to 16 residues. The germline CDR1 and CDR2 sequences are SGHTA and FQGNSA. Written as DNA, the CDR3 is TGTGCCAGCAGCTTGAGTGGCACAGGGGCAATGGGTGAGCAGTTCTTC. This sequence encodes CASSLSGTGAMGEQFF.